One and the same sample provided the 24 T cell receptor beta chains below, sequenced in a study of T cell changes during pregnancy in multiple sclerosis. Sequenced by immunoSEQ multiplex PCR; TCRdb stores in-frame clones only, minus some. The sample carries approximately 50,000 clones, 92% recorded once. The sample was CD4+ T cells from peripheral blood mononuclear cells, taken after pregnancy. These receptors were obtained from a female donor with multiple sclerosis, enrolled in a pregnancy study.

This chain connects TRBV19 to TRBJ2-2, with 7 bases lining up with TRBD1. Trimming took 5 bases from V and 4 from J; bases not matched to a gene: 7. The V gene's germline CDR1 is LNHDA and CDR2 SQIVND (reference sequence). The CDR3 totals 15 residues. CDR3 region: CASSPLRGPTGELFF. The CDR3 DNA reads TGTGCCAGTAGTCCCCTAAGGGGGCCCACCGGGGAGCTGTTTTTT.

The CDR3 loop reads CASTAGGGRNQPQHF. The CDR3 bases are TGTGCCAGCACCGCGGGAGGGGGACGCAATCAGCCCCAGCATTTT. The V gene is TRBV28, the J gene TRBJ1-5, with D maybe TRBD1 (6 bases). The V and J ends lost 7 bases and 2 bases respectively, with 15 bases between them. The CDR3 loop spans 15 amino acids. Germline V gives CDR1 MDHEN, CDR2 SYDVKM.

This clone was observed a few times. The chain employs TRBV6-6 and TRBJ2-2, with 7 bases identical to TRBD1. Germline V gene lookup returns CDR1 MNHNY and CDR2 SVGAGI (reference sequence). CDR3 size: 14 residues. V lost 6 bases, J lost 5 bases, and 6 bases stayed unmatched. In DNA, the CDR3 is TGTGCCAGCAGACCACCGGGACAGACCGGGGAGCTGTTTTTT. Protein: CASRPPGQTGELFF.

As DNA, the CDR3 is TGTGCCAGCAAGAGGACAGGAAACACTGAAGCTTTCTTT. It codes for CASKRTGNTEAFF. The chain has TRBV6-5 and TRBJ1-1; the match to TRBD1 covers 7 bases. The V gene end was trimmed by 7 bases and the J gene end by 2 bases; junction bases not matched to a gene: 4. CDR3 length equals 13 residues. Per germline, CDR1 MNHEY and CDR2 SVGAGI.

The CDR3 region has the DNA TGTGCCAGCAGCTTGGAAAGCGGGGCCGGTGAAGCTTTCTTT. This gives the protein CASSLESGAGEAFF. The V and J genes are TRBV5-4 and TRBJ1-1, with D possibly matching TRBD1 (5 bases). The CDR3 totals 14 residues. CDR1 is SGHNT and CDR2 is YYREEE in the germline V gene (reference sequence). Between the trimmed V and J ends, which lost 0 bases and 7 bases, there was a span of 13 bases.

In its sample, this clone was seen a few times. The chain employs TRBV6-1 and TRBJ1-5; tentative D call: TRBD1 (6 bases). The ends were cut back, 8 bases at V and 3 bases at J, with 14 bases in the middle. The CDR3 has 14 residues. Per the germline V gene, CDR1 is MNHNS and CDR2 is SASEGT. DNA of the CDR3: TGTGCCAGCCGAAGATCAGGGGACAATCAGCCCCAGCATTTT. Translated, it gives CASRRSGDNQPQHF.

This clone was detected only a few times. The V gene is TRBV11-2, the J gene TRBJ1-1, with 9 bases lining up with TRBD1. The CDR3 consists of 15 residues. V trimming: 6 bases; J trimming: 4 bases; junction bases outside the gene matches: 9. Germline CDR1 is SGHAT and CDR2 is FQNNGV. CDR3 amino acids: CASRLTGTGSTEAFF. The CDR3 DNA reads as TGTGCCAGCAGATTGACCGGGACAGGGTCCACTGAAGCTTTCTTT.

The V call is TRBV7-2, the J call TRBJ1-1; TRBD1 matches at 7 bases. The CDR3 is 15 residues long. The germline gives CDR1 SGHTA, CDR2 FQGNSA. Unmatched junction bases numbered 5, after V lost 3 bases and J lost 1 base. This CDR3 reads CASSLTGQGNTEAFF. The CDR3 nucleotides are TGTGCCAGCAGCTTGACAGGGCAGGGGAACACTGAAGCTTTCTTT.

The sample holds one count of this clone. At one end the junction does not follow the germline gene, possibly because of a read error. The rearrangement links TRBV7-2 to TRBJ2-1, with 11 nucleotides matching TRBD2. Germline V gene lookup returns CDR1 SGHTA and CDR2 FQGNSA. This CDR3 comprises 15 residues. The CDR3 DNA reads TGTGCCAGCAGCCCCCAATTTGATCGGACTAGCGGGTCGATCTTC. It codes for CASSPQFDRTSGSIF.

The CDR3 DNA reads as TGTGCCAGCAGTGAAGCCGCCGGGACAGGGAAACAGTACTTC. Protein: CASSEAAGTGKQYF. The chain combines TRBV6-1 with TRBJ2-7; TRBD1 matches at 9 bases. After removal of 0 bases from V and 10 bases from J, the junction contained 7 bases not matched to a gene. Germline V gives CDR1 MNHNS, CDR2 SASEGT. CDR3 length: 14 amino acids.

CDR3 amino acids: CASSKRKTGDGANVLTF. In nucleotides, the CDR3 is TGTGCCAGCAGCAAGAGGAAAACAGGGGATGGGGCCAACGTCCTGACTTTC. V usage is TRBV5-4 and J usage is TRBJ2-6; TRBD1 matches 7 bases. CDR1 and CDR2 from the germline V gene are SGHNT and YYREEE (reference sequence). J was trimmed by 3 bases and V by 4 bases; bases with no gene match: 10. CDR3 length: 17 residues.

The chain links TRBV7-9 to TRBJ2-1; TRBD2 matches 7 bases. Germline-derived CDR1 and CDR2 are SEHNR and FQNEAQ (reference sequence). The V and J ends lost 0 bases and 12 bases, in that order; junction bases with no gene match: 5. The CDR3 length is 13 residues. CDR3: CASSLAGGIGQFF. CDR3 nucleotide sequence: TGTGCCAGCAGCTTAGCGGGAGGGATCGGGCAGTTCTTC.

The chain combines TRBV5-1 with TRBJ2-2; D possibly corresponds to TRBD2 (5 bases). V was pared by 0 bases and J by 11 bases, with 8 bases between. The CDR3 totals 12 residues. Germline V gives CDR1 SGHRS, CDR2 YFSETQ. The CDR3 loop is CASSLVEGELFF. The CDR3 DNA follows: TGCGCCAGCAGCTTGGTTGAGGGAGAGCTGTTTTTT.

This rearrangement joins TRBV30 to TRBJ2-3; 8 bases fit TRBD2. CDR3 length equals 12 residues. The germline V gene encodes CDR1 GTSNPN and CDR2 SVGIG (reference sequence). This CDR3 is CSGSSSTDTQYF. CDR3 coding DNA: TGTAGCGGGAGTTCTAGCACAGATACGCAGTATTTT.

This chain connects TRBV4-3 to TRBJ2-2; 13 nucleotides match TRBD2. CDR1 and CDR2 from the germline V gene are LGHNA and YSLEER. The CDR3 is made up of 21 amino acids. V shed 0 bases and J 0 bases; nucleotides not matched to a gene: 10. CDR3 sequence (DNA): TGCGCCAGCAGCCAAGATAGCGCGACTAGCGGGGGGAAGACGAACACCGGGGAGCTGTTTTTT. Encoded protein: CASSQDSATSGGKTNTGELFF.

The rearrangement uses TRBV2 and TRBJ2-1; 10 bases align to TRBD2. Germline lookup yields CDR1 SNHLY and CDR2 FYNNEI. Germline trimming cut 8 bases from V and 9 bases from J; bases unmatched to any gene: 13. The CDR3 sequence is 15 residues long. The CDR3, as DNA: TGTGCCAGCCGGTCTTCTAGCGGGAGATCGAGTGAGCAGTTCTTC. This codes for CASRSSSGRSSEQFF.

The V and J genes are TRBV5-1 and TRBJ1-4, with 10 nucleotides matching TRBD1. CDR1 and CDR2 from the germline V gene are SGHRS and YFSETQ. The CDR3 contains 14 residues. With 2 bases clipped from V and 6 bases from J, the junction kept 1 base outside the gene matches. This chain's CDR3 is CASSLDRGHEKLFF. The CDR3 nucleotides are TGCGCCAGCAGCTTAGACAGGGGGCATGAAAAACTGTTTTTT.

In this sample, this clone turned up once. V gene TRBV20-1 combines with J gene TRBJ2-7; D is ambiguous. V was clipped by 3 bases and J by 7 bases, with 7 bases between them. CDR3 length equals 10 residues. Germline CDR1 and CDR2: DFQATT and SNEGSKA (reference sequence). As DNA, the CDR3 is TGCAGTGCTAGTCAGAGGGAGCAGTACTTC. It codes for CSASQREQYF.

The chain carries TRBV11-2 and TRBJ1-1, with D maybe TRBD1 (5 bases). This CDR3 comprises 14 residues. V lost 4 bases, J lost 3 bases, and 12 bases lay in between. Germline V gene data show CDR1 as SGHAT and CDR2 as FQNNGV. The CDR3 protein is CASSSYRNHTEAFF. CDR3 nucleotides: TGTGCCAGCAGCTCGTACAGGAACCACACTGAAGCTTTCTTT.

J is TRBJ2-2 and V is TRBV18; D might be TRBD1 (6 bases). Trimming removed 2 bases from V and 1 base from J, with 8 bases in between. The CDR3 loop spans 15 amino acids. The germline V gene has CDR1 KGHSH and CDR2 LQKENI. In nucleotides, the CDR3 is TGTGCCAGCTCACCAGGCAGGGGGAACACCGGGGAGCTGTTTTTT. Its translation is CASSPGRGNTGELFF.

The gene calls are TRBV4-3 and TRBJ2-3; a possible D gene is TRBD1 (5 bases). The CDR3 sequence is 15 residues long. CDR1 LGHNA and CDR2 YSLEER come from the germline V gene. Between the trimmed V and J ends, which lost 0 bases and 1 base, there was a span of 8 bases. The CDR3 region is CASSQEGRGTDTQYF. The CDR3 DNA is TGCGCCAGCAGCCAAGAAGGCAGGGGCACAGATACGCAGTATTTT.

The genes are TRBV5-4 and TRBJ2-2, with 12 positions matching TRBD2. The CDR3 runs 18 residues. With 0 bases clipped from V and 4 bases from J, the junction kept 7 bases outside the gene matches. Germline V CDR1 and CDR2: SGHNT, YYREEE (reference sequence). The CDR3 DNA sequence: TGTGCCAGCAGCTTGGTCACTAGCGGGAGGTTGGGCACCGGGGAGCTGTTTTTT. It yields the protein CASSLVTSGRLGTGELFF.

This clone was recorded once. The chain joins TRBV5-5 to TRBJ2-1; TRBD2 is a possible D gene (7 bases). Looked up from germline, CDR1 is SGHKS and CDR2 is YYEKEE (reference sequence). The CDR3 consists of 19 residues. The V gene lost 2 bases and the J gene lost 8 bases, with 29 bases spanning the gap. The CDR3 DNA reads TGTGCCAGCAGCTTCGGGGGGCACCACTCTCTCCTACTCCGGGATGAGCAGTTCTTC. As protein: CASSFGGHHSLLLRDEQFF.

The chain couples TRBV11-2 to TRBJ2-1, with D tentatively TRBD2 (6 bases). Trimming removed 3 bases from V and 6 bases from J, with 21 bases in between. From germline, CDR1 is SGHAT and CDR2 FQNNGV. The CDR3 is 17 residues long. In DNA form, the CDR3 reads TGTGCCAGCAGCTTCCCAGGACTTCGCCGGGGACTCAATGAGCAGTTCTTC. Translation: CASSFPGLRRGLNEQFF.